This T cell receptor beta chain was found in a study of shared clonotypes between healthy human individuals. Nashville, Tennessee was home to all donors, who were Caucasian adults. A roughly 220 ng quantity of DNA, 29,000 or so T cell genomes, went into the sorted-subset replicate PCRs. The protocol was immunoSEQ multiplex PCR, while the TCRdb copy is restricted to in-frame clones and leaves out a portion. The table includes about 1.1 million clones, 77% detected once. Regarding the study as a whole: How much donors shared clonotypes was expected to be affected by sequencing depth. Shared across a few donors were around 5% of the naive CD4 clonotypes.

Turning to this clone: The antigen is unknown.

The CDR3 runs 22 residues. Per germline, CDR1 WNHNN and CDR2 SYGVQD (reference sequence). The J segment lost 3 bases and the V segment lost 6 bases, leaving 28 bases of the junction unmatched. The source of this sequence is a man between 18 and 35 years old in good health. Some clones in this sample may be carry-over from other donors' samples. The chain recombines TRBV10-1 with TRBJ1-1; 10 bases are shared with TRBD1. What was sequenced was memory CD4+ T cells from PBMCs. Sample subset: CD45RA-negative fraction. CDR3: CASRGGALGQGIPQNRYTEAFF. CDR3 sequence (DNA): TGCGCCAGCAGGGGCGGGGCGCTGGGACAGGGGATTCCCCAGAACAGGTACACTGAAGCTTTCTTT.